A selection of T cell receptor beta chains follows, all from one sample in a study of cytomegalovirus exposure and HLA in healthy donors. Profiling relied on immunoSEQ multiplex PCR, and the TCRdb table lists in-frame clones only, not all of them. This table holds about 170,000 clones, 86% found once. The specimen sequenced was PBMCs. Receptors originate from a man in his late teens or twenties in good health and CMV-seropositive. Each CDR3 is given with its conserved first and last residue. The D gene is left open where the match is weak. The listing skips clone size in some rows; elsewhere it reads once, few, many or a size class.

CDR3 DNA | CDR3 protein | D gene | J gene | V gene | clone size
TGTGCCAGCAGCCTAACCGGGGACTCGGGCACTGAAGCTTTCTTT | CASSLTGDSGTEAFF | . | TRBJ1-1 | TRBV9 | .
TGCAGCGTTGCCCCTGTAGTAGCGGGGAAACAAGAGACCCAGTACTTC | CSVAPVVAGKQETQYF | TRBD2 | TRBJ2-5 | TRBV29-1 | .
TGCGCCAGCAGCCAAGAGGTCCCCAGGGGGAGGACAGATACGCAGTATTTT | CASSQEVPRGRTDTQYF | . | TRBJ2-3 | TRBV4-3 | .
TGTGCCAGCAGCCAGACCACAGGGGTTGGCTATGGCTACACCTTC | CASSQTTGVGYGYTF | TRBD1 | TRBJ1-2 | TRBV2 | .
TGTGCCAGCGGGGAGGGAGCCTTAAAGGCGGCAGATACGCAGTATTTT | CASGEGALKAADTQYF | TRBD2 | TRBJ2-3 | TRBV4-2 | .
TGTGCCAGCAGTTTTAGCGGGGGTCTCGAGCAGTACTTC | CASSFSGGLEQYF | TRBD2 | TRBJ2-7 | TRBV25-1 | .
TGCGCCAGCAGCCCCGGGACAAACTATGGCTACACCTTC | CASSPGTNYGYTF | . | TRBJ1-2 | TRBV5-1 | few
TGTGCCAGCAGTTATGGGGGCTATAGCGGGGAGCTGTTTTTT | CASSYGGYSGELFF | . | TRBJ2-2 | TRBV6-6 | .
TGTGCCAGTCGAGCGACAGCCCCAAGGCACATTCAGTACTTC | CASRATAPRHIQYF | . | TRBJ2-4 | TRBV5-6 | .
TGTGCCAGCAGCTTTGGGCCGTACACTGAAGCTTTCTTT | CASSFGPYTEAFF | . | TRBJ1-1 | TRBV7-6 | once
TGTGCCAGCAACCTGGGACAGGGTAACTACGAGCAGTACTTC | CASNLGQGNYEQYF | TRBD1 | TRBJ2-7 | TRBV7-6 | .
TGTGCCAGCAGCCAAGTATTTCAACCAAGAGCCGGGGAGCTGTTTTTT | CASSQVFQPRAGELFF | . | TRBJ2-2 | TRBV14 | .
TGTGCCAGCAGCAGAAGAGACAGCTACGAGCAGTACTTC | CASSRRDSYEQYF | . | TRBJ2-7 | TRBV7-2 | .
TGCGCCAGCCGTTGGGGACAGACCTACGAGCAGTACTTC | CASRWGQTYEQYF | TRBD1 | TRBJ2-7 | TRBV5-1 | once
TGTGCCAGCACCCGGGGAAGTCTTAGGGATGAGCAGTTCTTC | CASTRGSLRDEQFF | . | TRBJ2-1 | TRBV27 | .
TGTGCCAGCAGCTTAGTCTGGCCCGCCGCCCCCTCGAACACCGGGGAGCTGTTTTTT | CASSLVWPAAPSNTGELFF | . | TRBJ2-2 | TRBV7-9 | .
TGTGCCAGCAGTTTCAGGGGGATTGTTGCCTACGAGCAGTACTTC | CASSFRGIVAYEQYF | TRBD1 | TRBJ2-7 | TRBV27 | .
TGTGCCAGCAGCTTAGCCTTGCGGGACAGGGGGAATCAGCCCCAGCATTTT | CASSLALRDRGNQPQHF | TRBD1 | TRBJ1-5 | TRBV7-2 | once
TGTGCCACCCTAGTCGAACAGGGAATGGGGGAGCAGTACTTC | CATLVEQGMGEQYF | . | TRBJ2-7 | TRBV28 | .
TGCGCCAGCAGCCAAGAAATGCGTCCGTTCAACGAGCAGTACTTC | CASSQEMRPFNEQYF | . | TRBJ2-7 | TRBV4-1 | .
TGCGCCAGCAGCCAGGGAGGGTTAAATGAGCAGTTCTTC | CASSQGGLNEQFF | TRBD2 | TRBJ2-1 | TRBV5-1 | .
TGTGCCAGCCAAACCGGGGTTTGGCAGTACTTC | CASQTGVWQYF | . | TRBJ2-7 | TRBV28 | .
TGTGCCAGCAGCCCGGACAGGGCGGGGAATGAAAAACTGTTTTTT | CASSPDRAGNEKLFF | TRBD1 | TRBJ1-4 | TRBV4-2 | .
TGTGCCAACCGCGCCCTCAATCTAGCGGGAGAGACTCGTGAGCAGTTCTTC | CANRALNLAGETREQFF | TRBD2 | TRBJ2-1 | TRBV7-2 | .
TGTGCCAGCAGTTCAGGGGCAGATAACTACAATCAGCCCCAGCATTTT | CASSSGADNYNQPQHF | . | TRBJ1-5 | TRBV5-6 | .
TGTGCCAGCAGTTCGTCCCAGACTAACTATGGCTACACCTTC | CASSSSQTNYGYTF | . | TRBJ1-2 | TRBV27 | .
TGTGCCAGCAGCTCTTTAGCGGGGTCCCCCAATGAGCAGTTCTTC | CASSSLAGSPNEQFF | TRBD2 | TRBJ2-1 | TRBV7-2 | .
TGTGCCTGGAGTGAGGCAGGGACAGATACGCAGTATTTT | CAWSEAGTDTQYF | . | TRBJ2-3 | TRBV30 | .
TGTGCCAGCAGCATGGACAGAAGCTCTGGAAACACCATATATTTT | CASSMDRSSGNTIYF | . | TRBJ1-3 | TRBV6-5 | .
TGTGCCAGCAGCCCGACAGGGAGGCTGGGTGAGGGGGAGCTGTTTTTT | CASSPTGRLGEGELFF | . | TRBJ2-2 | TRBV5-6 | .
TGTGCCAGCAGCTCGGCAGGGTACGACGAGCAGTACTTC | CASSSAGYDEQYF | . | TRBJ2-7 | TRBV7-6 | few
TGTGCCAGCAGCGTGTCTAGCGAATCCTACGAGCAGTACTTC | CASSVSSESYEQYF | . | TRBJ2-7 | TRBV9 | .
TGTGCCAGCAGCGCCGCGGGAGAAAGCTATGGCTACACCTTC | CASSAAGESYGYTF | . | TRBJ1-2 | TRBV28 | .
TGTGCCAGCACCCCCCAACAGGGTGAGCAGTTCTTC | CASTPQQGEQFF | . | TRBJ2-1 | TRBV4-2 | .
TGTGCCAGCTCACCATTCACAGGGAGACGGCAGCCCCAGCATTTT | CASSPFTGRRQPQHF | . | TRBJ1-5 | TRBV18 | .
TGTGCCATTCACGGTTCGGGGAACACTGAAGCTTTCTTT | CAIHGSGNTEAFF | . | TRBJ1-1 | TRBV10-3 | .
TGTGCCAGCAGCTTCGGGGGGGCATCGAGCACTGAAGCTTTCTTT | CASSFGGASSTEAFF | . | TRBJ1-1 | TRBV7-9 | once
TGTGCCAGCAGGGGACCGGGACAAGGTCCCTACAATGAGCAGTTCTTC | CASRGPGQGPYNEQFF | . | TRBJ2-1 | TRBV2 | once
TGTGCCAGTAGTATTATGGCGGAGGGGTACGTAGCTAGTGGGGCCAACGTCCTGACTTTC | CASSIMAEGYVASGANVLTF | . | TRBJ2-6 | TRBV19 | .
TGCGCCAGCAGCCTAGAGGGGGGGGCGGGGGCATTAAATGAGCAGTTCTTC | CASSLEGGAGALNEQFF | . | TRBJ2-1 | TRBV4-3 | .
TGCGCCAGCAGCTTGGCCGGGGTCTCTGGAAACACCATATATTTT | CASSLAGVSGNTIYF | . | TRBJ1-3 | TRBV5-1 | .
TGTGCCAGCAGTTACACGACAGGGGTAGGAGGAAACACCATATATTTT | CASSYTTGVGGNTIYF | TRBD1 | TRBJ1-3 | TRBV2 | .
TGTGCCAGTAGCCCCAACAGGGGTCGCGAGCAGTACTTC | CASSPNRGREQYF | TRBD1 | TRBJ2-7 | TRBV19 | .
TGTGCCAGCAGCGCCCTTCTGGCAGCAGATACGCAGTATTTT | CASSALLAADTQYF | . | TRBJ2-3 | TRBV11-2 | .
TGCAGCGTCCGGGACAAGAGCGCCAGGGAGCTGTTTTTT | CSVRDKSARELFF | . | TRBJ2-2 | TRBV29-1 | .
TGTGCCAGCAGTTACTTTCAGGGATCCATTAGCTTATGG | CASSYFQGSISLW | . | TRBJ1-2 | TRBV6-6 | few
TGTGCCAGCAGCCGAGACAGGGGGGCGGAAGAGACCCAGTACTTC | CASSRDRGAEETQYF | TRBD1 | TRBJ2-5 | TRBV5-4 | few
TGTGCCAGCAGTGACTCGAGCTGGTTTTGGCAGTATTTT | CASSDSSWFWQYF | . | TRBJ2-3 | TRBV6-4 | .
TGTGCCAGCAGCTTAGGGGCTAGCGGGATCTACGAGCAGTACTTC | CASSLGASGIYEQYF | TRBD2 | TRBJ2-7 | TRBV7-2 | once
TGTGCCTGGAATAGGGGGGGGGTTAATGAGCAGTTCTTC | CAWNRGGVNEQFF | . | TRBJ2-1 | TRBV30 | .
TGCAGCGTTGAAGCGAATGACGGACGAGGGGGCATTTTT | CSVEANDGRGGIF | TRBD1 | TRBJ1-4 | TRBV29-1 | .
TGTGCCAGCTCACAATTTCCCGGGTCCCCCTACGAGCAGTACTTC | CASSQFPGSPYEQYF | . | TRBJ2-7 | TRBV18 | .
TGTGCCAGCAGCCCCCCCCGTAACTATGGCTACACCTTC | CASSPPRNYGYTF | . | TRBJ1-2 | TRBV5-5 | few
TGTGCCAGCATGGGGACTAACTCCTACGAGCAGTACTTC | CASMGTNSYEQYF | TRBD2 | TRBJ2-7 | TRBV6-5 | .
TGTGCCTGGACGCGGGGGCTGGAGACAGATACGCAGTATTTT | CAWTRGLETDTQYF | . | TRBJ2-3 | TRBV30 | .
TGCAGTGCTCACGACACCTATGGCTACACCTTC | CSAHDTYGYTF | . | TRBJ1-2 | TRBV20-1 | once
TGTGCCAGCACCAAGGAAAGGCGCGTGTGGGCCGCGAGTTCTGGGGCCAACGTCCTGACTTTC | CASTKERRVWAASSGANVLTF | . | TRBJ2-6 | TRBV9 | .